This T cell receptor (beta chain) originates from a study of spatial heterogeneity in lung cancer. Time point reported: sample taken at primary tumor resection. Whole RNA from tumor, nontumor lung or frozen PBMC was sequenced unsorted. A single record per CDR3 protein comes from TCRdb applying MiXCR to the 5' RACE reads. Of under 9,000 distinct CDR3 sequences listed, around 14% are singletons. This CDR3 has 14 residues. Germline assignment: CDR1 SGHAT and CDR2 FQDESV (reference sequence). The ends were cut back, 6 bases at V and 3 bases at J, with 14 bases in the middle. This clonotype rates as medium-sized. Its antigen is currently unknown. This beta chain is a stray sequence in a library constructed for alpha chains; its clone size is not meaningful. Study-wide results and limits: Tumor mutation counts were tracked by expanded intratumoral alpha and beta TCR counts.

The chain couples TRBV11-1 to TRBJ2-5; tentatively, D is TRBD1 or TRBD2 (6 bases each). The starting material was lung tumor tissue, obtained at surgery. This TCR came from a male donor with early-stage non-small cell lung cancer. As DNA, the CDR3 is TGTGCCAGCAGGCTCAGGGGCGGGGAAGAGACCCAGTACTTC. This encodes CASRLRGGEETQYF. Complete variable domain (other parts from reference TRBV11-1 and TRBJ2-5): EAEVAQSPRYKITEKSQAVAFWCDPISGHATLYWYRQILGQGPELLVQFQDESVVDDSQLPKDRFSAERLKGVDSTLKIQPAELGDSAMYLCASRLRGGEETQYFGPGTRLLVL.